What follows describes a single TCR beta chain. The data were produced by immunoSEQ multiplex PCR, yet TCRdb's version contains in-frame clones alone and is incomplete. The sample has about 240,000 clones, approximately 86% seen once. V was clipped by 4 bases and J by 2 bases; unmatched bases: 12. Germline assignment: CDR1 SGHRS and CDR2 YFSETQ. The CDR3 contains 16 residues. These data belong to a study of blood T cell repertoires in COVID-19. This study enrolled people aged roughly 18 to 90 from under 25 US geographic areas. This chain joins TRBV5-1 and TRBJ2-7; TRBD1 matches 7 bases. The TCR sequence derives from a woman aged 40 to 49 with acute COVID-19. Sequenced input: PBMCs or T cells enriched from blood (not recorded which). The CDR3 coding sequence is TGCGCCAGCAGCCATCCCCGGGACAGCAAACCCTACGAGCAGTACTTC. It is translated as CASSHPRDSKPYEQYF.